The TCR beta chain described here comes from a study of identical twins. Study-level findings and limits: Out-of-frame alpha sequences shared by twins showed excess low generation probability. Less excess twin sharing appeared in beta out-of-frame sequences.

This clonotype was seen at least ten times. Antigen unknown. TCRdb passed the 5' RACE reads through MiXCR, listing each CDR3 protein once. This table has some 600,000 distinct CDR3 sequences, roughly 7.1% appearing once. The CDR3 is 14 amino acids. Trimming stripped 6 bases from V and 5 bases from J, with 13 bases between. This same sample was also taken into another study, of yellow fever vaccine responses in identical twins. That investigation notes: Twins reportedly showed a vaccine T cell response that seemed partly convergent and partly personalized.

The receptor comes from a woman aged 18 to 35 in good health. V usage is TRBV12-3 or TRBV12-4 and J usage is TRBJ2-2, with D possibly matching TRBD2 (6 bases). Sample: PBMCs. The CDR3 loop reads CASRGLLGTGELFF. Written as DNA, the CDR3 is TGTGCCAGCAGGGGACTGTTAGGGACCGGGGAGCTGTTTTTT.